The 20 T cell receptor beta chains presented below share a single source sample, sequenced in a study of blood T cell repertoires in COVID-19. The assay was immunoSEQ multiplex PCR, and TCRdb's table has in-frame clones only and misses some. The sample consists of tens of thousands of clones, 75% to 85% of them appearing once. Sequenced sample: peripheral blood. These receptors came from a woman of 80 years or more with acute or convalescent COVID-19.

CDR3: CASSLVTGGGYTF. The CDR3 DNA follows: TGTGCCAGCAGCTTGGTGACAGGCGGCGGCTACACCTTC. The chain recombines TRBV5-6 with TRBJ1-2, with D maybe TRBD1 (6 bases). The V end lost 0 bases, the J end lost 8 bases, and 11 bases lay between the germline ends. CDR1 and CDR2 from the germline V gene are SGHDT and YYEEEE. This CDR3 region has 13 residues.

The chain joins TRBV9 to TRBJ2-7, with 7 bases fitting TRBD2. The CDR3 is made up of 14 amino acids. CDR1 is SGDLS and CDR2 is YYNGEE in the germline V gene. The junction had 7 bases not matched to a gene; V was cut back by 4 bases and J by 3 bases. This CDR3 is CASSPRGGSYEQYF. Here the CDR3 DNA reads TGTGCCAGCAGCCCCAGAGGCGGGAGCTACGAGCAGTACTTC.

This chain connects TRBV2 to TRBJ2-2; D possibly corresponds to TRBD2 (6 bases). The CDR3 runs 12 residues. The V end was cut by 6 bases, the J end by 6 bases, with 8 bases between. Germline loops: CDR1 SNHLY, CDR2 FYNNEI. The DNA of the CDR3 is TGTGCCAGCAGAGCTAGCGCCGGGGAGCTGTTTTTT. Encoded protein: CASRASAGELFF.

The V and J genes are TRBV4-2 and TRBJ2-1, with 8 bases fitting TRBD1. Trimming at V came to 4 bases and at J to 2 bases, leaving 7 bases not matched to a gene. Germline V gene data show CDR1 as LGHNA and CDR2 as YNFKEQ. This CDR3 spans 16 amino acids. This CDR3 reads CASSRYRDRTYNEQFF. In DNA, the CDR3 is TGTGCCAGCAGCCGGTACCGGGACAGGACCTACAATGAGCAGTTCTTC.

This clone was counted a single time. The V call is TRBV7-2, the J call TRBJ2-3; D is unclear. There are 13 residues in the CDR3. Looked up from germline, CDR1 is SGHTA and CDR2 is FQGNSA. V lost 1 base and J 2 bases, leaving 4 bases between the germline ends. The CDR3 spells CASSLGHTDTQYF. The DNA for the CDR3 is TGTGCCAGCAGCTTAGGACACACAGATACGCAGTATTTT.

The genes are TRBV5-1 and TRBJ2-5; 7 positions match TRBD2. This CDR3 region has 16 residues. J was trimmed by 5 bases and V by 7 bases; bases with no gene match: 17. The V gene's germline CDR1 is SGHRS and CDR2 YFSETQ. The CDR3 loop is CASFSGPREMAETQYF. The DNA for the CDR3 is TGCGCCAGCTTTTCAGGACCGCGGGAGATGGCGGAGACCCAGTACTTC. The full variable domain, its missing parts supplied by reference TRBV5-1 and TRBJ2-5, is KAGVTQTPRYLIKTRGQQVTLSCSPISGHRSVSWYQQTPGQGLQFLFEYFSETQRNKGNFPGRFSGRQFSNSRSEMNVSTLELGDSALYLCASFSGPREMAETQYFGPGTRLLVL.

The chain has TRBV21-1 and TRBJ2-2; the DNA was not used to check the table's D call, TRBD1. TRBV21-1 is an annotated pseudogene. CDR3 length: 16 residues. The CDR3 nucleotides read TGTGCCAGCAGCAAATTAAGTGACAGAAACACCGGGGAGCTGTTTTTT. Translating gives CASSKLSDRNTGELFF.

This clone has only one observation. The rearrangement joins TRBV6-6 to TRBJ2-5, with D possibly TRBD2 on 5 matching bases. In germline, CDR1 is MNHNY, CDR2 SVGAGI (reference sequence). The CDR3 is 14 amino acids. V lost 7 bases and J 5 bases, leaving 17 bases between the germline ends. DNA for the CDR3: TGTGCCAGCAATTCGCGGGTGCCGGGGGAGACCCAGTACTTC. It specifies CASNSRVPGETQYF.

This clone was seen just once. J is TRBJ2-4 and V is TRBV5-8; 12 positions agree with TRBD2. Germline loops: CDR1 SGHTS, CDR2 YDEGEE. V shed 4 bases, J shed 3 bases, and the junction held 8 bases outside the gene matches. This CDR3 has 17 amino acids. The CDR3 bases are TGTGCCAGCAGCCCCGGACTAGCGGGATACTTCAAAAACATTCAGTACTTC. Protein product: CASSPGLAGYFKNIQYF.

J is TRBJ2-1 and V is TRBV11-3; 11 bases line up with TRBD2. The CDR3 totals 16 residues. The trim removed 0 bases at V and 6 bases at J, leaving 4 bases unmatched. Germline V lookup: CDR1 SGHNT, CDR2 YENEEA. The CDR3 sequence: CASSLEGTSGLNEQFF. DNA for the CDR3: TGTGCCAGCAGCTTAGAAGGGACTAGCGGCCTCAATGAGCAGTTCTTC.

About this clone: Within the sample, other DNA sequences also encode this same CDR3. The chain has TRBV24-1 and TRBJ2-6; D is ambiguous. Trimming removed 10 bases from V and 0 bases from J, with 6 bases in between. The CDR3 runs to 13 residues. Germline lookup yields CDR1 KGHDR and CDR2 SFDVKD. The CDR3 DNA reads TGTGCCACGACTTCCTCTGGGGCCAACGTCCTGACTTTC. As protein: CATTSSGANVLTF.

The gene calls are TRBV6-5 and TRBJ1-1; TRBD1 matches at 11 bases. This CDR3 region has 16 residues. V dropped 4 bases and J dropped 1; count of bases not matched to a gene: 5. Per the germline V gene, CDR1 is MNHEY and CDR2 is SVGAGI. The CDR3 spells CASSSGQGETNTEAFF. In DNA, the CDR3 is TGTGCCAGCAGTTCGGGACAGGGGGAGACGAACACTGAAGCTTTCTTT.

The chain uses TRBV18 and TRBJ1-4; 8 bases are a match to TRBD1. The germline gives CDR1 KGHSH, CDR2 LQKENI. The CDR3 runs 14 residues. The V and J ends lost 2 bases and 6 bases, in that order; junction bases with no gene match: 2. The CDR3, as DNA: TGTGCCAGCTCACCAGGGACAGGCGATGAAAAACTGTTTTTT. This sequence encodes CASSPGTGDEKLFF.

The CDR3 coding sequence is TGTGCCAGCAGTTGGGAGTATAATAGCAATCAGCCCCAGCATTTT. Translation: CASSWEYNSNQPQHF. The chain couples TRBV6-5 to TRBJ1-5; D call uncertain. Trimming took 4 bases from V and 0 from J, leaving 10 bases between them. The germline CDR1 and CDR2 sequences are MNHEY and SVGAGI. The CDR3 spans 15 residues.

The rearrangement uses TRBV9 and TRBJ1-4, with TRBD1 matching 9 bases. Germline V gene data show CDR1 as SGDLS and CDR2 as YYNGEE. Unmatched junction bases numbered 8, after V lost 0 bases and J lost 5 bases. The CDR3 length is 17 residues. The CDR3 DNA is TGTGCCAGCAGCGTAGGGGGTTGGGGACAGGGCAATGAAAAACTGTTTTTT. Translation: CASSVGGWGQGNEKLFF.

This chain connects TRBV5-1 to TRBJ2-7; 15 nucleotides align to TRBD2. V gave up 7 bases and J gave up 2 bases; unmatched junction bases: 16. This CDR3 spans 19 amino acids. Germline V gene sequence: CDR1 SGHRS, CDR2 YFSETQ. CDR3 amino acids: CASAPKSGLAGGVPYEQYF. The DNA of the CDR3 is TGCGCCAGCGCGCCGAAATCGGGACTAGCGGGAGGAGTCCCCTACGAGCAGTACTTC. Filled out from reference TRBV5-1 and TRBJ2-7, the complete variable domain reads KAGVTQTPRYLIKTRGQQVTLSCSPISGHRSVSWYQQTPGQGLQFLFEYFSETQRNKGNFPGRFSGRQFSNSRSEMNVSTLELGDSALYLCASAPKSGLAGGVPYEQYFGPGTRLTVT.

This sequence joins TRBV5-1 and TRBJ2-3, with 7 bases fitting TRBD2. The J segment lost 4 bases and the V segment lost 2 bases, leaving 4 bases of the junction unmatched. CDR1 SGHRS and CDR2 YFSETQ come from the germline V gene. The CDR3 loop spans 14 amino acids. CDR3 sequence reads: CASSLEGRADTQYF. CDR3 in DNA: TGCGCCAGCAGCTTAGAGGGGAGGGCAGATACGCAGTATTTT. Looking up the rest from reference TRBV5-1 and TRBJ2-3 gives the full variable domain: KAGVTQTPRYLIKTRGQQVTLSCSPISGHRSVSWYQQTPGQGLQFLFEYFSETQRNKGNFPGRFSGRQFSNSRSEMNVSTLELGDSALYLCASSLEGRADTQYFGPGTRLTVL.

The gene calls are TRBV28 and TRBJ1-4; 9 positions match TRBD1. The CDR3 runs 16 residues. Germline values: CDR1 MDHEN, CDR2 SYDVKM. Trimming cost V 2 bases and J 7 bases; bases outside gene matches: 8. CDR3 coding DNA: TGTGCCAGCAGTTTAGTCCGGGGACAGGGTAGTGAAAAACTGTTTTTT. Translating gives CASSLVRGQGSEKLFF. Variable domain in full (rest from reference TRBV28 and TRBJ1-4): DVKVTQSSRYLVKRTGEKVFLECVQDMDHENMFWYRQDPGLGLRLIYFSYDVKMKEKGDIPEGYSVSREKKERFSLILESASTNQTSMYLCASSLVRGQGSEKLFFGSGTQLSVL.

The CDR3 DNA is TGTGCCAGCAGGACTGGCTTCTCTGGAAACACCATATATTTT. It specifies CASRTGFSGNTIYF. The rearrangement joins TRBV2 to TRBJ1-3; D gene uncertain. The germline V and J ends were trimmed by 6 bases and 0 bases, with 9 bases remaining between them. Germline-derived CDR1 and CDR2 are SNHLY and FYNNEI. The CDR3 has 14 residues.

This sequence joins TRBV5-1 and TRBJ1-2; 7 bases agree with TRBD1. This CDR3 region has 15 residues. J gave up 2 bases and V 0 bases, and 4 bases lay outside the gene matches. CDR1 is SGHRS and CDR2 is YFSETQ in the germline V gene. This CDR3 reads CASSLEGQTNYGYTF. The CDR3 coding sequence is TGCGCCAGCAGCTTGGAGGGACAGACAAACTATGGCTACACCTTC.